This T cell receptor (beta chain) appears in the sequencing data of a study of somatic mutations in cytotoxic T cells in rheumatoid arthritis. Study-level information: Flow sorting of some V beta antibody-stained T cells reached nearly 100% purity, with V beta1+ cells also TCRB-sequenced.

J lost 2 bases, V lost 4 bases, and 2 bases had no gene match. CDR1 and CDR2 (germline): SGDLS, YYNGEE. This CDR3 spans 15 amino acids. As concerns this clone: The target antigen is unknown.

TCRdb's copy holds only in-frame clones and misses some; the assay was immunoSEQ multiplex PCR. The repertoire holds about 7,400 clones, with roughly nine tenths as singletons. General study results and limits: 8 of 65 patients had a largest CD8+ clone above 20% of CD8+ cells.

Specimen: CD8+ T cells sorted from blood. The sequence came from a woman aged 70-85 years with rheumatoid arthritis. The chain recombines TRBV9 with TRBJ2-1; TRBD2 matches at 11 bases. CDR3 bases: TGTGCCAGCAGCCTAGCGGGGGGTCCCTACAATGAGCAGTTCTTC. Residues: CASSLAGGPYNEQFF.